This T cell receptor (beta chain) stems from a study of shared clonotypes between healthy human individuals. The CDR3 sequence is 15 residues long. The V and J ends lost 6 bases and 7 bases, in that order; junction bases with no gene match: 9. The germline CDR1 and CDR2 sequences are SNHLY and FYNNEI. Overall study findings and caveats: Naive CD4 clonotypes overlapped across a handful of donors at around 4.8%. How much donors shared clonotypes was expected to be affected by sequencing depth.

The authors distributed each subset's genomic DNA evenly over several immunoSEQ plates. Authors' processing steps: Junction-only sequences produced by ImmunoSEQ had no quality scores, so filtering differed. The protocol was immunoSEQ multiplex PCR, while the TCRdb copy is restricted to in-frame clones and leaves out a portion. The DNA was the basis for D and trimming; V, J and clone size are from that table. This table has approximately 1,500,000 clones, more than 95% appearing once. Remarks on this clone: Its antigen is unidentified.

Material: naive CD4+ T cells sorted from blood. Subset defined: CD45RA+ positively selected. J is TRBJ1-2 and V is TRBV2, with 12 bases that match TRBD1. The origin of this receptor is a man in his thirties or forties in good health. The CDR3 protein is CASRGPGQGAIGYTF. CDR3 coding DNA: TGTGCCAGCAGAGGACCGGGACAGGGGGCAATTGGCTACACCTTC.